Each of the 10 T cell receptor beta chains below was sequenced from the same sample in a study of blood T cell repertoires in COVID-19. The data were produced by immunoSEQ multiplex PCR, yet TCRdb's version contains in-frame clones alone and is incomplete. The sample records about 360,000 clones, 86% being singletons. Sequencing was done on a sample of peripheral blood. Receptors were obtained from a woman aged 60-75 years with COVID-19, enrolled during active disease.

The CDR3 coding sequence is TGTGCCACCTCCTCGACGCCAGGACTAGCAGACCAACAAGATACGCAGTATTTT. This sequence encodes CATSSTPGLADQQDTQYF. This chain uses TRBV24-1 with TRBJ2-3; 8 bases fit TRBD2. Germline V gene lookup returns CDR1 KGHDR and CDR2 SFDVKD. The CDR3 totals 18 residues. V trimming: 9 bases; J trimming: 5 bases; junction bases outside the gene matches: 21.

This chain joins TRBV5-1 and TRBJ2-7; 7 nucleotides line up with TRBD2. In germline, CDR1 is SGHRS, CDR2 YFSETQ. The CDR3 loop spans 14 amino acids. J gave up 5 bases and V 2 bases, and 7 bases lay outside the gene matches. CDR3 sequence (DNA): TGCGCCAGCAGCTTTAGACCGGGAGGCGACGAGCAGTACTTC. Translated, it gives CASSFRPGGDEQYF.

This chain connects TRBV6-1 to TRBJ2-3, with 10 nucleotides matching TRBD1. The CDR3 loop spans 15 amino acids. The V gene's germline CDR1 is MNHNS and CDR2 SASEGT. Losses at the gene ends were 4 bases for V and 2 bases for J; bases not matched to a gene: 3. The CDR3 region is CASSGTGGITDTQYF. CDR3 in DNA: TGTGCCAGCAGTGGGACAGGGGGAATCACAGATACGCAGTATTTT.

V and J are TRBV25-1 and TRBJ1-2, with D possibly TRBD1 on 6 matching bases. V shed 5 bases and J shed 5 bases, with 9 bases lying between them. Germline V gives CDR1 MGHDK, CDR2 SYGVNS. This CDR3 region has 12 residues. CDR3 in amino acids: CASSPQGYGYTF. DNA for the CDR3: TGTGCCAGCAGTCCACAGGGATATGGCTACACCTTC.

The chain carries TRBV12-3 or TRBV12-4 and TRBJ1-2, with 7 bases that match TRBD1. The CDR3 has 13 residues. The trim removed 6 bases at V and 5 bases at J, leaving 6 bases unmatched. CDR3 DNA sequence: TGTGCCAGCAGCCCACAGGGGACGTATGGCTACACCTTC. Translation gives CASSPQGTYGYTF.

The genes are TRBV7-6 and TRBJ2-3, with D unresolved. Germline CDR1 reads SGHVS; CDR2 reads FNYEAQ. Trimming stripped 5 bases from V and 3 bases from J, with 6 bases between. This CDR3 is 12 amino acids long. The CDR3 sequence is CASSLATDTQYF. CDR3 in DNA: TGTGCCAGCAGCCTTGCGACAGATACGCAGTATTTT.

V gene TRBV9 combines with J gene TRBJ2-6; D ambiguous. Germline values: CDR1 SGDLS, CDR2 YYNGEE. This CDR3 has 20 amino acids. V shed 1 base and J shed 0 bases, with 20 bases lying between them. The CDR3 region is CASSVRPGEDTSSGANVLTF. The CDR3 DNA sequence: TGTGCCAGCAGCGTAAGGCCCGGAGAAGATACCTCCTCTGGGGCCAACGTCCTGACTTTC.

The chain carries TRBV29-1 and TRBJ2-2, with D possibly TRBD1 on 5 matching bases. Looked up from germline, CDR1 is SQVTM and CDR2 is ANQGSEA. The V end lost 7 bases, the J end lost 5 bases, and 14 bases lay between the germline ends. This CDR3 has 13 amino acids. The CDR3 nucleotides are TGCAGCGCCAGGGCAGGAATGACCGGGGAGCTGTTTTTT. Translated: CSARAGMTGELFF.

The rearrangement uses TRBV27 and TRBJ2-3; D is possibly TRBD2 (6 bases). The V end lost 3 bases, the J end lost 3 bases, and 10 bases lay between the germline ends. The V gene's germline CDR1 is MNHEY and CDR2 SMNVEV (reference sequence). This CDR3 is built from 14 residues. CDR3 loop: CASSFQLATDTQYF. The CDR3 DNA reads TGTGCCAGCAGTTTCCAACTAGCTACAGATACGCAGTATTTT.

The chain has TRBV6-5 and TRBJ2-5, with TRBD2 identical over 9 bases. V lost 6 bases to trimming and J lost 5 bases; unmatched junction nucleotides: 4. CDR3 length: 13 amino acids. Per the germline V gene, CDR1 is MNHEY and CDR2 is SVGAGI. CDR3 in amino acids: CASRREGVETQYF. The CDR3 nucleotides read TGTGCCAGCAGGCGGGAGGGTGTGGAGACCCAGTACTTC.